This T cell receptor beta chain was recorded in a study of CD8+CD57+ T cells in acquired aplastic anemia. Turning to the study itself: When averaged, DNA from sorted CD4+ and CD8+ cells came to 2.5 to 4 ug. Broader study findings: Found in both controls and patients were around 29 CD8+ CDR3 sequences.

Template material for TCR beta VDJ and CDR3 profiling consisted of genomic DNA. MiXCR, applied by TCRdb to the reads, yields one record per CDR3 protein. The repertoire consists of about 150,000 distinct CDR3 sequences, with less than 60% occurring once and the leading ten covering 3% to 4%. The CDR3 totals 13 residues. In germline, CDR1 is ENHRY, CDR2 SYGVKD. The J segment lost 5 bases and the V segment lost 7 bases, leaving 6 bases of the junction unmatched. Patients selected for sequencing had displayed CD8+CD57+ cell expansion by flow cytometry. As to this clonotype: Its specificity is unknown.

The V and J genes are TRBV10-3 and TRBJ2-7, with TRBD2 identical over 9 bases. This TCR was sampled from a human donor with aplastic anemia. The sequenced material came from sorted CD4+, CD8+, or CD8+CD57+ T cells (not recorded which) from PBMCs. The CDR3 here is CAITASGVDEQYF. DNA for the CDR3: TGTGCCATCACCGCTAGCGGGGTAGACGAGCAGTACTTC.